Reported below is one TCR beta chain. Its antigen is undetermined. CDR1 is MNHEY, CDR2 SVGAGI, per germline. The CDR3 consists of 16 residues. The V end was cut by 2 bases, the J end by 0 bases, with 8 bases between. This entry is derived from a study of OX40 agonist ivuxolimab in advanced cancers. Study-level points and caveats: Clonal expansion was seen in CD4+ and CD8+ blood T cells by week 6 at 0.1 to 3.0 mg/kg. Among some nonresponders, normalized T-cell clonal expansion was also low.

Here immunoSEQ multiplex PCR was the method, and the copy in TCRdb shows in-frame clones only, minus some. The table lists tens of thousands of clones, about 88% of them singletons, with under 8% in the top ten. The clonotype was recovered from an adult with an advanced solid tumor such as melanoma, head and neck, liver or kidney cancer. This rearrangement joins TRBV6-5 to TRBJ2-6; D gene ambiguous. The specimen was CD4+ or CD8+ T cells sorted from blood, collected in a trial of the OX40 agonist ivuxolimab. Written as DNA, the CDR3 is TGTGCCAGCAGTTACGGCTTCGACTCTGGGGCCAACGTCCTGACTTTC. This translates into CASSYGFDSGANVLTF.